This T cell receptor (beta chain) was captured in a study of blood T cell repertoires in COVID-19. In the study overall: The analysed material was cDNA or gDNA that came from T cells, B-cell-depleted T cells, or PBMCs.

Original analysis: Scientists estimated how many nucleated cells there were by amplifying reference gene primers. Generated by immunoSEQ multiplex PCR, the TCRdb table keeps only in-frame clones and is missing some. V, J and clone size are those of that table, while D and trimming were read from the DNA. Of 110,000 or so clones listed, approximately 90% are singletons. Germline CDR1 reads MNHEY; CDR2 reads SVGAGI. CDR3 size: 15 residues. After removal of 6 bases from V and 6 bases from J, the junction contained 9 bases not matched to a gene. Sequencing was carried out using peripheral blood. The genes are TRBV6-5 and TRBJ1-4; 8 positions agree with TRBD1. The sequence derives from a human donor in a cohort sampled during active COVID-19. For the CDR3, the DNA is TGTGCCAGCAGCCGTGGGACAGGCCAAGATGAAAAACTGTTTTTT. As protein: CASSRGTGQDEKLFF.